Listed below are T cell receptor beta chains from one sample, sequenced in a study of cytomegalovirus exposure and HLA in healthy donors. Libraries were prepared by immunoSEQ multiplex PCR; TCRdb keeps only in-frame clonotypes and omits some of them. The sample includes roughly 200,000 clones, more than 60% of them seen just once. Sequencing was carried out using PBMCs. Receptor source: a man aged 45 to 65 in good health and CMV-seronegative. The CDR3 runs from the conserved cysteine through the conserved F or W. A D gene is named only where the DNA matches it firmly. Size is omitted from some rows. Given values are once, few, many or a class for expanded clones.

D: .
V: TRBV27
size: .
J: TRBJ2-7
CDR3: CASKTGNIRDVNEQYF
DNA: TGTGCCAGCAAAACGGGGAATATTCGCGACGTAAACGAGCAGTACTTC

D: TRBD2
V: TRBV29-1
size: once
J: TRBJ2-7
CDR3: CSVGKGASGSSEQYF
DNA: TGCAGCGTTGGGAAAGGGGCTAGCGGGAGTTCCGAGCAGTACTTC

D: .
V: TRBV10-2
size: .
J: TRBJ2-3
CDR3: CASSSHKTDTQYF
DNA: TGCGCCAGCAGTTCGCACAAGACAGATACGCAGTATTTT

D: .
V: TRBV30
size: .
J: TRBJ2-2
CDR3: CAWSAGELRELFF
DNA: TGTGCCTGGAGTGCGGGAGAACTAAGGGAGCTGTTTTTT

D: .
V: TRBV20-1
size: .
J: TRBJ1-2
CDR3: CSARESGSFTF
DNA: TGCAGTGCTAGAGAGTCAGGCTCTTTCACCTTC

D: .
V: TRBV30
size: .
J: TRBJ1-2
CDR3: CAWIPDTNYGYTF
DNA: TGTGCCTGGATTCCAGATACTAACTATGGCTACACCTTC

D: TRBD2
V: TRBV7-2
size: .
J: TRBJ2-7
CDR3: CASSRRPGGRDKRSYEQYF
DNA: TGTGCCAGCAGCCGACGGCCGGGCGGGAGGGACAAACGCTCCTACGAGCAGTACTTC

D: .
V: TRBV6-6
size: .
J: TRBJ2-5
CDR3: CASSYGQGETQYF
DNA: TGTGCCAGCAGTTACGGCCAGGGTGAGACCCAGTACTTC

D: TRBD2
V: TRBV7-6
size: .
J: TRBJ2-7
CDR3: CASSLFSLLSGKENEQYF
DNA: TGTGCCAGCAGCTTATTCTCCCTCTTGAGCGGGAAAGAAAACGAGCAGTACTTC

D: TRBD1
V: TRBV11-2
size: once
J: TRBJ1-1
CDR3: CASKDRGPRRNTEAFF
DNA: TGTGCCAGCAAAGACAGGGGGCCCCGGAGGAACACTGAAGCTTTCTTT

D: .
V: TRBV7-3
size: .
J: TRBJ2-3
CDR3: CASSLAGPKDTQYF
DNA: TGTGCCAGCAGCTTGGCGGGACCGAAGGATACGCAGTATTTT

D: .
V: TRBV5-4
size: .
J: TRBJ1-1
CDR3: CASSLLDRSTEAFF
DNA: TGTGCCAGCAGCTTGTTGGACAGAAGTACCGAAGCTTTCTTT

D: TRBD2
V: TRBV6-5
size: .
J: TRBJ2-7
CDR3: CASSPLAVSSYEQYF
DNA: TGTGCCAGCAGCCCCCTAGCGGTTAGCTCCTACGAGCAGTACTTC

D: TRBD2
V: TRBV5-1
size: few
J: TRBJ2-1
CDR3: CASSRAGTSDYNEQFF
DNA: TGCGCCAGCAGCCGGGCCGGGACTAGCGACTACAATGAGCAGTTCTTC

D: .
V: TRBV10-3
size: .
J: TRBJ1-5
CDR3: CAISDLDRGNQPQHF
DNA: TGTGCCATCAGTGACCTTGACAGAGGCAATCAGCCCCAGCATTTT

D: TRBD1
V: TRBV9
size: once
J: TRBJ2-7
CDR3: CASSVGTGGYYEQYF
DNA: TGTGCCAGCAGCGTAGGGACAGGGGGCTACTACGAGCAGTACTTC

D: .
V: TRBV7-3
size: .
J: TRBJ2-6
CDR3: CASSIQSSGANVLTF
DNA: TGTGCCAGCAGCATACAATCCTCTGGGGCCAACGTCCTGACTTTC

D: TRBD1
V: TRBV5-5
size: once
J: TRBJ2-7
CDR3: CASSLGQGLYEQYF
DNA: TGTGCCAGCAGCTTGGGACAGGGGCTATACGAGCAGTACTTC

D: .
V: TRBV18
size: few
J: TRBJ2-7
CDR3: CASSPDDRGPYEQYF
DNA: TGTGCCAGCTCACCTGATGACAGAGGACCCTACGAGCAGTACTTC

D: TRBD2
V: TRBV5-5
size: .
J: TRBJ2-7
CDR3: CASSLARVSGTSSYEQYF
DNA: TGTGCCAGCAGCTTGGCCCGGGTGTCTGGGACTAGCAGCTACGAGCAGTACTTC

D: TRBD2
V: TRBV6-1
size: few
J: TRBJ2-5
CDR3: CASSEAPGGWETQYF
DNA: TGTGCCAGCAGTGAAGCACCGGGAGGGTGGGAGACCCAGTACTTC

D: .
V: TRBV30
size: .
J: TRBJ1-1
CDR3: CAWSPGLLNTEAFF
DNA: TGTGCCTGGAGTCCGGGACTACTGAACACTGAAGCTTTCTTT

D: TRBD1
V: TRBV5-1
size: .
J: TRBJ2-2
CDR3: CAGTTGENTGELFF
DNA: TGCGCCGGCACGACAGGGGAGAACACCGGGGAGCTGTTTTTT

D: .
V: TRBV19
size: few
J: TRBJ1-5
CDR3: CASSTGSSNQPQHF
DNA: TGTGCCAGTAGTACCGGGAGTAGCAATCAGCCCCAGCATTTT

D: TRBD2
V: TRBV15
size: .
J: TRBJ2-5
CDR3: CATSGRGGETQYF
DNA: TGTGCCACCAGCGGTCGGGGGGGAGAGACCCAGTACTTC

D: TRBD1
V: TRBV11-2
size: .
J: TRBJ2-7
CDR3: CASSLWTGSSYEQYF
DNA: TGTGCCAGCAGCTTATGGACAGGGAGCTCCTACGAGCAGTACTTC

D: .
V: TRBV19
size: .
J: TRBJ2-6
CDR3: CASSSQAGANVLTF
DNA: TGTGCCAGTAGTAGTCAGGCTGGGGCCAACGTCCTGACTTTC

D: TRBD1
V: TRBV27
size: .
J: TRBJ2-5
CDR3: CASSLNRGQETQYF
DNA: TGTGCCAGCAGTTTGAACAGGGGTCAAGAGACCCAGTACTTC

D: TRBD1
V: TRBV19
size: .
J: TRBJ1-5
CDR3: CASSMDRAQHF
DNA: TGTGCCAGTAGTATGGACAGGGCCCAGCATTTT

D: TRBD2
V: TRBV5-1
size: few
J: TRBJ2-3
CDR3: CASSSGLAGARDTQYF
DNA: TGCGCCAGCAGTTCCGGACTAGCGGGAGCAAGAGATACGCAGTATTTT

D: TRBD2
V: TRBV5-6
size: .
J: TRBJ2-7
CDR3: CASSLSGVTYEQYF
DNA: TGTGCCAGCAGCCTCAGCGGGGTAACCTACGAGCAGTACTTC

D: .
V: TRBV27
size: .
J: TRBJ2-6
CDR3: CASSLNRYEPGANVLTF
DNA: TGTGCCAGCAGTTTAAATCGGTACGAGCCGGGGGCCAACGTCCTGACTTTC

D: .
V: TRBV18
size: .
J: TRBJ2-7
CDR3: CASSPQGEAYEQYF
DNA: TGTGCCAGCTCACCGCAGGGGGAGGCCTACGAGCAGTACTTC

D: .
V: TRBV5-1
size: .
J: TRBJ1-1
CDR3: CASSFGATMNTEAFF
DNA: TGCGCCAGCAGCTTTGGGGCCACCATGAACACTGAAGCTTTCTTT

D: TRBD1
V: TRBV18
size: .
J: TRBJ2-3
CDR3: CASSLRTGETDTQYF
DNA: TGTGCCAGCTCCCTCAGGACAGGGGAAACAGATACGCAGTATTTT

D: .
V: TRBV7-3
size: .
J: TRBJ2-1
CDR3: CASSLTSSIYNEQFF
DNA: TGTGCCAGCAGCTTAACCAGTTCAATCTACAATGAGCAGTTCTTC